The next 20 T cell receptor beta chains were all read from a single sample in a study of T cell repertoires in cytomegalovirus infection. TCRdb passed the reads through MiXCR, listing each CDR3 protein once. The top ten hold approximately 9.9% of the sample, which has 150,000 to 160,000 distinct CDR3 sequences, less than 25% seen once. The sequenced material came from PBMCs. These receptors came from a human donor in good health (CMV status not recorded). Some clones in this sample may be carry-over from other donors' samples.

This clonotype was detected ten times or more. V gene TRBV7-9 combines with J gene TRBJ2-7; 9 bases are a match to TRBD1. Trimming at V came to 5 bases and at J to 4 bases, leaving 6 bases not matched to a gene. The CDR3 totals 14 residues. Germline values: CDR1 SEHNR, CDR2 FQNEAQ (reference sequence). The CDR3 reads CASSPVGQGYEQYF. Here the CDR3 DNA reads TGTGCCAGCAGCCCGGTTGGACAGGGGTACGAGCAGTACTTC.

Comments on this clonotype: The missing conserved phenylalanine or tryptophan at the end of this CDR3 makes a read error likely. The gene calls are TRBV7-8 and TRBJ1-2, with 7 bases lining up with TRBD1. Germline CDR1 and CDR2: SGHVS and FQNEAQ. This CDR3 has 15 residues. V shed 5 bases, J shed 4 bases, and the junction held 10 bases outside the gene matches. CDR3 nucleotide sequence: TGTGCCAGCAGCGATAACCTGACAGGGAGCTATGGCTACACCTAC. As protein: CASSDNLTGSYGYTY.

On this clonotype: A much larger clone lies a single base off, so this may be a read error. The chain joins TRBV7-2 to TRBJ2-5; 12 bases agree with TRBD1. The junction had 15 bases not matched to a gene; V was cut back by 2 bases and J by 8 bases. This CDR3 has 18 amino acids. The V gene's germline CDR1 is SGHTA and CDR2 FQGNSA. In nucleotides, the CDR3 is TGTGCCAGCAGCTTAATTTCCACCGGGACAGGGGGCTTGGATACCCAGTACTTC. Encoded protein: CASSLISTGTGGLDTQYF.

This clonotype was counted many times. The rearrangement joins TRBV7-2 to TRBJ2-5, with D possibly matching TRBD1 (6 bases). The V and J ends lost 1 base and 2 bases respectively, with 14 bases between them. The CDR3 extends over 16 amino acids. CDR1 and CDR2 from the germline V gene are SGHTA and FQGNSA. CDR3 nucleotide sequence: TGTGCCAGCAGCTTAGTTGGAGGACAGCTACAAGAGACCCAGTACTTC. This gives the protein CASSLVGGQLQETQYF.

V is TRBV29-1 and J is TRBJ1-1, with TRBD1 matching 7 bases. The V and J ends lost 1 base and 0 bases, in that order; junction bases with no gene match: 5. This CDR3 has 15 amino acids. The germline CDR1 and CDR2 sequences are SQVTM and ANQGSEA. The CDR3 coding sequence is TGCAGCGTTGAAGTGCCGGGACAGATGAACACTGAAGCTTTCTTT. Protein: CSVEVPGQMNTEAFF.

Many counts were recorded for this clonotype. The genes are TRBV7-2 and TRBJ2-7; D assignment may be TRBD1 or TRBD2 (6 bases each). The germline V gene has CDR1 SGHTA and CDR2 FQGNSA. The V gene lost 1 base and the J gene lost 5 bases, with 15 bases spanning the gap. The CDR3 runs to 15 residues. The CDR3 coding sequence is TGTGCCAGCAGCTTAGGAGGGGTTAGGGGGGACGAGCAGTACTTC. Its protein product is CASSLGGVRGDEQYF.

There are a few counts of this clonotype. The chain links TRBV23-1 to TRBJ2-7, with D possibly being TRBD1 (6 bases). TRBV23-1 is treated as an ORF (open reading frame) with a function not yet certain. Trimming took off 0 bases at V and 2 bases at J, with 11 bases between the two ends. CDR3 size: 15 residues. CDR3 residues: CASSQSRDTPYEQYF. In nucleotides, the CDR3 is TGCGCCAGCAGTCAATCCCGGGACACTCCCTACGAGCAGTACTTC.

This clonotype was observed many times. J is TRBJ2-2 and V is TRBV7-2, with a possible D match to TRBD2 (5 bases). Per the germline V gene, CDR1 is SGHTA and CDR2 is FQGNSA. Trimming left V 1 base short and J 2 bases short, with 11 bases between. The CDR3 extends over 16 amino acids. CDR3 loop: CASSLDSVLNTGELFF. The CDR3 bases are TGTGCCAGCAGCTTAGATAGCGTCCTTAACACCGGGGAGCTGTTTTTT.

There are many counts of this clonotype. V usage is TRBV7-3 and J usage is TRBJ2-1, with a tentative D call TRBD2 (6 bases). With 4 bases removed from V and 0 bases from J, the gap between germline ends came to 10 bases. CDR1 is SGHTA and CDR2 is FQGTGA in the germline V gene. CDR3 length: 15 residues. The chain's CDR3 is CASSYGLSSYNEQFF. In nucleotides, the CDR3 is TGTGCCAGCAGCTACGGACTATCCTCCTACAATGAGCAGTTCTTC.

The J gene is TRBJ1-1, the V gene TRBV29-1, with D hard to call. Germline CDR1 is SQVTM and CDR2 is ANQGSEA. V gave up 4 bases and J gave up 4 bases, with 4 bases separating them. The CDR3 loop spans 10 amino acids. In DNA, the CDR3 is TGCAGCGTTGTGATCACTGAAGCTTTCTTT. This encodes CSVVITEAFF.

This clonotype showed up many times. This chain links TRBV6-6 with TRBJ2-4; D is perhaps TRBD1 (7 bases). The V end was cut by 5 bases, the J end by 0 bases, with 20 bases between. The CDR3 is 18 residues long. CDR1 and CDR2 (germline): MNHNY, SVGAGI (reference sequence). Written as DNA, the CDR3 is TGTGCCAGCAGTCAGGGGGGACAACGATTACTAGCCAAAAACATTCAGTACTTC. Amino acid sequence: CASSQGGQRLLAKNIQYF.

In its sample, this clonotype was seen a few times. The CDR3 DNA reads TGCAGCGTTGGGGCAGGGCTGAACACTGAAGCTTTCTTT. This encodes CSVGAGLNTEAFF. This rearrangement joins TRBV29-1 to TRBJ1-1, with a weak D call TRBD1 (5 bases). This CDR3 comprises 13 residues. Trimming took off 4 bases at V and 0 bases at J, with 9 bases between the two ends. Looked up from germline, CDR1 is SQVTM and CDR2 is ANQGSEA.

In this sample, this clonotype turned up many times. CDR3 coding DNA: TGCAGCGTTGAAGAACGGTTTACTAGCGGCATTGAGAAGCAGTACTTC. It translates to CSVEERFTSGIEKQYF. V gene TRBV29-1 combines with J gene TRBJ2-7; 8 bases align to TRBD2. Germline loops: CDR1 SQVTM, CDR2 ANQGSEA. The junction had 15 bases not matched to a gene; V was cut back by 0 bases and J by 8 bases. The CDR3 has 16 amino acids.

This clonotype has ten or more counts. The rearrangement joins TRBV12-3 or TRBV12-4 to TRBJ2-1; D is uncertain. This CDR3 has 16 residues. Trimming removed 6 bases from V and 0 bases from J, with 15 bases in between. The CDR3 loop reads CASSQDTQPSYNEQFF. In DNA, the CDR3 is TGTGCCAGCAGCCAGGATACCCAACCCTCCTACAATGAGCAGTTCTTC.

In its sample, this clonotype was seen many times. V gene TRBV7-2 combines with J gene TRBJ2-1; D unresolved. CDR1 and CDR2 (germline): SGHTA, FQGNSA. Trimming stripped 1 base from V and 6 bases from J, with 13 bases between. The CDR3 length is 15 residues. The CDR3 is CASSLGVVYVNEQFF. CDR3 nucleotides: TGTGCCAGCAGCTTAGGTGTCGTGTACGTCAATGAGCAGTTCTTC.

Comment on this clonotype: One end of the junction fails to match germline, which may point to a read error. V is TRBV5-3 and J is TRBJ1-5, with TRBD1 identical over 8 bases. Being an ORF, TRBV5-3 has a function that is uncertain. The CDR3 contains 15 residues. For the CDR3, the DNA is TGTGCCAGCAGCTTGTTGACAGGGGATAATCAGCCCCAGCATTTT. This translates into CASSLLTGDNQPQHF.

This clonotype was seen ten or more times. The chain combines TRBV12-3 or TRBV12-4 with TRBJ1-1; perhaps TRBD1 as D (6 bases). V dropped 3 bases and J dropped 5 bases, with 10 bases sitting between them. The CDR3 loop spans 13 amino acids. CDR3 DNA: TGTGCCAGCAGTTTTTCACAGGGAACTGAAGCTTTCTTT. Amino acid sequence: CASSFSQGTEAFF.

The chain has TRBV29-1 and TRBJ1-6; no clear D. The germline V and J ends were trimmed by 1 base and 4 bases, with 11 bases remaining between them. This CDR3 region has 15 residues. The germline V gene encodes CDR1 SQVTM and CDR2 ANQGSEA. The CDR3 coding sequence is TGCAGCGTTGAAGTAGGGAACGGGTATAATTCACCCCTCCACTTT. It yields the protein CSVEVGNGYNSPLHF.

This clonotype occurred a few times. This sequence joins TRBV20-1 and TRBJ2-1; weak D call: TRBD2 (5 bases). The CDR3 contains 13 residues. V lost 6 bases, J lost 2 bases, and 11 bases lay in between. The germline V gene has CDR1 DFQATT and CDR2 SNEGSKA (reference sequence). In DNA form, the CDR3 reads TGCAGTGCCCAGGAGAGGGCCTACAATGAGCAGTTCTTC. It encodes CSAQERAYNEQFF.

Ten or more counts support this clonotype. The V call is TRBV11-2, the J call TRBJ2-7; TRBD2 might be the D (7 bases). Per germline, CDR1 SGHAT and CDR2 FQNNGV. V was shortened by 6 bases and J by 2 bases, with 23 bases between the two germline ends. The CDR3 has 17 residues. The CDR3 DNA reads as TGTGCCAGCAGGAAGATTAGGGGGAGGGAAGCCACCTACGAGCAGTACTTC. It codes for CASRKIRGREATYEQYF.